These 27 T cell receptor beta chains were all obtained from the same sample, sequenced in a study of cytomegalovirus exposure and HLA in healthy donors. A multiplex PCR was run with 60 Vbeta primers and 13 Jbeta primers. Profiled with immunoSEQ multiplex PCR; TCRdb holds only in-frame clones, not every one. This sample has under 250,000 clones, with roughly 81% found just once. Input material: PBMCs. All receptors come from a girl aged 2 to 10 in good health and CMV-seronegative.

This clone was detected only once. The genes are TRBV27 and TRBJ1-1; D is possibly TRBD1 (5 bases). The CDR3 length is 14 residues. Trimming removed 5 bases at V and 6 bases at J, with 16 bases between. Germline CDR1 and CDR2: MNHEY and SMNVEV (reference sequence). The CDR3 sequence: CASSPRWGVPEAFF. The CDR3 DNA is TGTGCCAGCAGTCCCCGATGGGGGGTACCTGAAGCTTTCTTT.

V usage is TRBV7-2 and J usage is TRBJ2-5, with TRBD2 matching over 11 bases. V shed 1 base and J 4 bases; nucleotides not matched to a gene: 8. Germline CDR1 SGHTA, CDR2 FQGNSA. The CDR3 is made up of 17 amino acids. The CDR3 DNA reads as TGTGCCAGCAGCTTAGGGGGGCTAGCGGGGGGCGGAGAGACCCAGTACTTC. This translates into CASSLGGLAGGGETQYF.

This chain links TRBV5-1 with TRBJ1-4, with D possibly matching TRBD1 (6 bases). The ends were cut back, 4 bases at V and 4 bases at J, with 14 bases in the middle. CDR3 size: 15 residues. Germline CDR1 SGHRS, CDR2 YFSETQ. This CDR3 is CASSRGAPNNEKLFF. CDR3 in DNA: TGCGCCAGCAGCCGGGGGGCACCCAATAATGAAAAACTGTTTTTT.

The J gene is TRBJ2-7, the V gene TRBV19; 7 nucleotides line up with TRBD2. V dropped 2 bases and J dropped 2; count of bases not matched to a gene: 6. The V gene's germline CDR1 is LNHDA and CDR2 SQIVND (reference sequence). The CDR3 totals 15 residues. CDR3 in DNA: TGTGCCAGTAGTATAAGGGGAGGGCCCCCCTACGAGCAGTACTTC. Amino acid sequence: CASSIRGGPPYEQYF.

The chain employs TRBV19 and TRBJ2-7, with 10 nucleotides matching TRBD1. The V segment lost 5 bases and the J segment 2 bases; nucleotides outside the gene matches: 3. Germline assignment: CDR1 LNHDA and CDR2 SQIVND (reference sequence). CDR3 length equals 14 residues. The CDR3 protein is CASSRDRGAYEQYF. The CDR3 DNA is TGTGCCAGTAGTCGGGACAGGGGCGCCTACGAGCAGTACTTC.

The rearrangement links TRBV2 to TRBJ2-7; 11 nucleotides agree with TRBD2. Per germline, CDR1 SNHLY and CDR2 FYNNEI. The CDR3 runs 14 residues. The trim removed 4 bases at V and 3 bases at J, leaving 2 bases unmatched. As DNA, the CDR3 is TGTGCCAGCAGTGCCGGGACTAGCGGCTACGAGCAGTACTTC. Protein product: CASSAGTSGYEQYF.

The chain uses TRBV19 and TRBJ1-5; D perhaps matches TRBD1 (5 bases). The CDR3 length is 16 residues. The germline V gene has CDR1 LNHDA and CDR2 SQIVND (reference sequence). Trimming cost V 6 bases and J 0 bases, with 15 bases left between them. CDR3: CASSPTGSYSNQPQHF. CDR3 DNA: TGTGCCAGTAGCCCAACAGGTTCCTATAGCAATCAGCCCCAGCATTTT.

The V call is TRBV5-1, the J call TRBJ2-1, with D perhaps matching TRBD2 (6 bases). CDR1 and CDR2 (germline): SGHRS, YFSETQ. The CDR3 has 15 residues. With 4 bases removed from V and 6 bases from J, the gap between germline ends came to 17 bases. The CDR3 is CASSVGGWSSNEQFF. The CDR3, as DNA: TGCGCCAGCAGCGTCGGGGGATGGTCATCCAATGAGCAGTTCTTC.

The genes are TRBV29-1 and TRBJ2-7; 8 bases fit TRBD2. Trimming at V came to 1 base and at J to 3 bases, leaving 14 bases not matched to a gene. This CDR3 is built from 17 residues. CDR1 and CDR2 from the germline V gene are SQVTM and ANQGSEA. CDR3 in amino acids: CSVEGSPECSGSYEQYF. Written as DNA, the CDR3 is TGCAGCGTTGAAGGCTCCCCCGAATGCAGCGGGAGCTACGAGCAGTACTTC.

J is TRBJ2-7 and V is TRBV27; TRBD2 aligns across 13 bases. Germline CDR1 and CDR2: MNHEY and SMNVEV (reference sequence). The CDR3 totals 15 residues. The junction had 3 bases not matched to a gene; V was cut back by 5 bases and J by 2 bases. CDR3 residues: CASSHGLAGAYEQYF. DNA of the CDR3: TGTGCCAGCAGTCACGGACTAGCGGGAGCCTACGAGCAGTACTTC.

This chain connects TRBV6-6 to TRBJ2-7; weak D call: TRBD1 (5 bases). The CDR3 is 14 amino acids. V lost 7 bases, J lost 6 bases, and 19 bases lay in between. Germline lookup yields CDR1 MNHNY and CDR2 SVGAGI (reference sequence). The CDR3 loop is CASTRTQGSPEQYF. The CDR3 bases are TGTGCCAGCACCAGGACCCAGGGATCGCCCGAGCAGTACTTC.

The rearrangement joins TRBV11-3 to TRBJ2-2; a possible D gene is TRBD2 (6 bases). The CDR3 is 12 residues long. With 4 bases removed from V and 7 bases from J, the gap between germline ends came to 7 bases. Looked up from germline, CDR1 is SGHNT and CDR2 is YENEEA. In DNA, the CDR3 is TGTGCCAGCAGCTGGGAGGTCGGGGAGCTGTTTTTT. Amino acid sequence: CASSWEVGELFF.

The V and J genes are TRBV18 and TRBJ1-5; perhaps TRBD1 as D (6 bases). The CDR3 contains 17 residues. CDR1 and CDR2 (germline): KGHSH, LQKENI. The V and J ends lost 3 bases and 0 bases respectively, with 15 bases between them. Here the CDR3 reads CASSPRGQSYSNQPQHF. The DNA of the CDR3 is TGTGCCAGCTCACCGAGAGGACAGAGTTATAGCAATCAGCCCCAGCATTTT.

J is TRBJ2-3 and V is TRBV13; TRBD2 matches at 12 bases. Trimming cost V 4 bases and J 2 bases; bases outside gene matches: 10. Looked up from germline, CDR1 is PRHDT and CDR2 is FYEKMQ (reference sequence). CDR3 size: 18 residues. CDR3 residues: CASSSRASGGGYTDTQYF. In DNA, the CDR3 is TGTGCCAGCAGCTCCCGAGCTAGCGGGGGGGGCTACACAGATACGCAGTATTTT.

This chain connects TRBV4-1 to TRBJ2-3; tentatively, D is TRBD1 (6 bases). The germline V gene encodes CDR1 MGHRA and CDR2 YSYEKL. The CDR3 runs to 16 residues. With 5 bases removed from V and 2 bases from J, the gap between germline ends came to 17 bases. The CDR3 sequence: CASSNQPTGYTDTQYF. The CDR3 DNA follows: TGCGCCAGCAGCAACCAACCGACAGGATACACAGATACGCAGTATTTT.

This chain joins TRBV18 and TRBJ2-3; 8 bases line up with TRBD2. Germline V lookup: CDR1 KGHSH, CDR2 LQKENI. Trimming took 3 bases from V and 4 from J; bases not matched to a gene: 6. The CDR3 spans 15 residues. The CDR3 here is CASSPVAAGADTQYF. The CDR3 coding sequence is TGTGCCAGCTCACCGGTAGCAGCGGGGGCAGATACGCAGTATTTT.

The J gene is TRBJ1-1, the V gene TRBV10-2, with a tentative D call TRBD1 (5 bases). Germline values: CDR1 WSHSY, CDR2 SAAADI. V was cut by 2 bases and J by 0 bases, with 13 bases left in between. This CDR3 spans 16 amino acids. CDR3 amino acids: CASSERQTLMNTEAFF. The CDR3 bases are TGCGCCAGCAGTGAGAGACAGACTCTAATGAACACTGAAGCTTTCTTT.

This clone was picked up a small number of times. The chain combines TRBV5-6 with TRBJ2-1; TRBD2 matches at 11 bases. Germline CDR1 reads SGHDT; CDR2 reads YYEEEE. The J segment lost 8 bases and the V segment lost 4 bases, leaving 8 bases of the junction unmatched. This CDR3 is 15 amino acids long. CDR3 protein: CASSPTSGALHEQFF. In DNA form, the CDR3 reads TGTGCCAGCAGCCCGACTAGCGGGGCTCTCCATGAGCAGTTCTTC.

The chain employs TRBV6-1 and TRBJ2-5, with 10 bases that match TRBD2. J lost 5 bases, V lost 2 bases, and 2 bases had no gene match. The germline V gene encodes CDR1 MNHNS and CDR2 SASEGT. The CDR3 covers 14 residues. The CDR3 DNA reads as TGTGCCAGCAGTGAAAGAGCGGGGGGGGAGACCCAGTACTTC. Amino acid sequence: CASSERAGGETQYF.

The chain employs TRBV9 and TRBJ1-5; possible D gene TRBD1, 6 bases. V was cut by 2 bases and J by 10 bases, with 13 bases left in between. Per the germline V gene, CDR1 is SGDLS and CDR2 is YYNGEE. The CDR3 covers 13 residues. CDR3 nucleotide sequence: TGTGCCAGCAGCGTTGGACAGCTCCATCCCCAGCATTTT. Encoded protein: CASSVGQLHPQHF.

This clone is a singleton in its sample. The V and J genes are TRBV7-9 and TRBJ1-6; D might be TRBD1 (6 bases). This CDR3 contains 15 residues. The ends were cut back, 1 base at V and 9 bases at J, with 13 bases in the middle. Germline loops: CDR1 SEHNR, CDR2 FQNEAQ (reference sequence). CDR3 in amino acids: CASSLGQGMSSPLHF. For the CDR3, the DNA is TGTGCCAGCAGCTTAGGGCAGGGGATGAGTTCACCCCTCCACTTT.

This sequence joins TRBV6-1 and TRBJ1-1; the D is unclear. V lost 2 bases, J lost 0 bases, and 7 bases lay in between. CDR3 length: 14 residues. Germline lookup yields CDR1 MNHNS and CDR2 SASEGT. Written as DNA, the CDR3 is TGTGCCAGCAGTGAACGGTTTATGAACACTGAAGCTTTCTTT. Its protein is CASSERFMNTEAFF.

This sequence joins TRBV10-2 and TRBJ2-2; 12 bases are a match to TRBD1. Germline CDR1 WSHSY, CDR2 SAAADI. CDR3 size: 17 residues. V was clipped by 7 bases and J by 7 bases; unmatched bases: 13. The CDR3 sequence is CASTLYRDRGQGGELFF. In nucleotides, the CDR3 is TGCGCCAGCACCCTCTACCGGGACAGGGGGCAGGGCGGGGAGCTGTTTTTT.

The gene calls are TRBV6-5 and TRBJ1-2; possibly TRBD1 for D (6 bases). The V end was cut by 4 bases, the J end by 4 bases, with 16 bases between. CDR3 size: 15 residues. In germline, CDR1 is MNHEY, CDR2 SVGAGI. The CDR3 bases are TGTGCCAGCAGTTCTATGGGGGGGCGGATCTATGGCTACACCTTC. It specifies CASSSMGGRIYGYTF.

V is TRBV5-4 and J is TRBJ2-7, with a weak D call TRBD2 (6 bases). The germline V gene has CDR1 SGHNT and CDR2 YYREEE (reference sequence). CDR3 length: 15 amino acids. V was pared by 4 bases and J by 0 bases, with 14 bases between. CDR3 in DNA: TGTGCCAGCAGCAACTGGCGGGGAAGCTCCTACGAGCAGTACTTC. This codes for CASSNWRGSSYEQYF.

The chain recombines TRBV28 with TRBJ2-1; 10 positions agree with TRBD2. Germline CDR1 MDHEN, CDR2 SYDVKM. The length of the CDR3 is 15 residues. After removal of 6 bases from V and 6 bases from J, the junction contained 8 bases not matched to a gene. The CDR3 loop reads CASSDSGRNFNEQFF. DNA of the CDR3: TGTGCCAGCAGCGATAGCGGGAGGAACTTCAATGAGCAGTTCTTC.

The rearrangement links TRBV19 to TRBJ2-1, with 11 bases matching TRBD2. The germline gives CDR1 LNHDA, CDR2 SQIVND (reference sequence). This CDR3 contains 15 residues. V shed 10 bases, J shed 8 bases, and the junction held 13 bases outside the gene matches. The CDR3 sequence: CATDTRSSGRYEQFF. CDR3 DNA sequence: TGTGCCACCGATACCCGCTCTAGCGGGAGGTATGAGCAGTTCTTC.